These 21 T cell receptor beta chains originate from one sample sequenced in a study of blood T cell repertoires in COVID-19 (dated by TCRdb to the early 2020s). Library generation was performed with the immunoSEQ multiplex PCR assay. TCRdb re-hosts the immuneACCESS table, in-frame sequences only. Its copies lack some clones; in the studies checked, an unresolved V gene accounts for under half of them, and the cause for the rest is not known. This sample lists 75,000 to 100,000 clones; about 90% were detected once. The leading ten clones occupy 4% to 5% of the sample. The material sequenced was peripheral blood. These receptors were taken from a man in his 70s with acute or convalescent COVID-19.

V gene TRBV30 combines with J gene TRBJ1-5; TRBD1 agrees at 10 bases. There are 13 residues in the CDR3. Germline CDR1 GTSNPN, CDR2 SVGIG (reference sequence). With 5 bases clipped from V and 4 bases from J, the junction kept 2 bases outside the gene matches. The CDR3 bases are TGTGCCTGGGGGGGACAGGGGAATCAGCCCCAGCATTTT. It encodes CAWGGQGNQPQHF.

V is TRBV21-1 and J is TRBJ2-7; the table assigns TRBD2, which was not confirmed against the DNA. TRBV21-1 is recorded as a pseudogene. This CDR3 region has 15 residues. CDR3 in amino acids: CASTGGQRGSYEQYV. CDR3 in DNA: TGTGCCAGCACCGGGGGGCAGAGGGGCTCATACGAGCAGTACGTC.

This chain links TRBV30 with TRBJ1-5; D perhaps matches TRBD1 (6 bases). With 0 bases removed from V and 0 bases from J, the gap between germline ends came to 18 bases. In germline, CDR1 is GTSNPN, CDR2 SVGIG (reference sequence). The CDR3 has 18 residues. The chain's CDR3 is CAWSVQGQGIYSNQPQHF. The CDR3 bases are TGTGCCTGGAGTGTACAGGGTCAGGGCATTTATAGCAATCAGCCCCAGCATTTT.

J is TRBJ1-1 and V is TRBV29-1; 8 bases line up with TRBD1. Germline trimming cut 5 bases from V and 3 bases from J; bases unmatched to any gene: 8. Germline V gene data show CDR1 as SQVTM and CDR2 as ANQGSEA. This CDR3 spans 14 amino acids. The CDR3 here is CSVWAGGGHTEAFF. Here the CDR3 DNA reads TGCAGCGTTTGGGCAGGGGGCGGACACACTGAAGCTTTCTTT.

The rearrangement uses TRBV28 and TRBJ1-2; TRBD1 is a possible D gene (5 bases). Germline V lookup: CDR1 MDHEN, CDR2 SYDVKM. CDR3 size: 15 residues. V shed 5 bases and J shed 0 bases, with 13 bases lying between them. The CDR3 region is CASSPTLTANYGYTF. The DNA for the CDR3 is TGTGCCAGCAGTCCGACCTTGACAGCTAACTATGGCTACACCTTC.

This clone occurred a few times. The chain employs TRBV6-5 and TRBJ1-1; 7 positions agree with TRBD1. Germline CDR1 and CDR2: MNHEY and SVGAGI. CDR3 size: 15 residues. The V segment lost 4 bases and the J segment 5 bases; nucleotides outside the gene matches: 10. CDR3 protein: CASSSHRGLGTEAFF. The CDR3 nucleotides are TGTGCCAGCAGTTCACACAGGGGATTAGGTACTGAAGCTTTCTTT.

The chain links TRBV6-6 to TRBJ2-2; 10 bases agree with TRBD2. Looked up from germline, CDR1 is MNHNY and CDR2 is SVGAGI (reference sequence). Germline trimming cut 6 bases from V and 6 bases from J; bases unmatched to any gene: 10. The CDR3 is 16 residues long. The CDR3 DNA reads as TGTGCCAGCAGCCGGGCTAGCGGGGGTGGGGCCGGGGAGCTGTTTTTT. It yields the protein CASSRASGGGAGELFF.

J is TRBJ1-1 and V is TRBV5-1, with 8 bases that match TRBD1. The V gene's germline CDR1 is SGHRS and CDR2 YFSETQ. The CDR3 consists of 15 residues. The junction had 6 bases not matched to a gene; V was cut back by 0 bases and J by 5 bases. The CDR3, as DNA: TGCGCCAGCAGCTTGGTAGGGACAGGACCGACTGAAGCTTTCTTT. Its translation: CASSLVGTGPTEAFF.

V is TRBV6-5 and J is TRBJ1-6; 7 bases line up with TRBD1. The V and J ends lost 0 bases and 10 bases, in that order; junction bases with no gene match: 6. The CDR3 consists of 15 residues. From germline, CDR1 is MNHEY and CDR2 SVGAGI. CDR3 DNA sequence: TGTGCCAGCAGTTACTCGGGGGACAGCAGATCACCCCTCCACTTT. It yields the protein CASSYSGDSRSPLHF.

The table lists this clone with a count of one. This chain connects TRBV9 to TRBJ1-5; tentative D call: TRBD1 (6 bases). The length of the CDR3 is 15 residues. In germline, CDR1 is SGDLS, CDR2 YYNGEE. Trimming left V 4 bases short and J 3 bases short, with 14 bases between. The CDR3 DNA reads TGTGCCAGCAGCCCAGGGGTGTTAAACAATCAGCCCCAGCATTTT. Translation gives CASSPGVLNNQPQHF.

CDR3 residues: CASSLRRTGEATEAFF. The CDR3 DNA sequence: TGTGCCAGCAGTTTAAGGAGGACAGGGGAGGCCACTGAAGCTTTCTTT. The genes are TRBV27 and TRBJ1-1; 9 bases map to TRBD1. Trimming took 2 bases from V and 4 from J; bases not matched to a gene: 8. The CDR3 totals 16 residues. Germline CDR1 and CDR2: MNHEY and SMNVEV (reference sequence).

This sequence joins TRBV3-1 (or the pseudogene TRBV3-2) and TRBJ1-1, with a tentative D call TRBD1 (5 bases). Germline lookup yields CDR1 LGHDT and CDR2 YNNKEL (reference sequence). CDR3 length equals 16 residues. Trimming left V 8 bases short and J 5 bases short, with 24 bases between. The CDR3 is CASVKWPREVRTEAFF. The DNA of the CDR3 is TGTGCCAGCGTAAAGTGGCCCAGGGAGGTTAGGACTGAAGCTTTCTTT.

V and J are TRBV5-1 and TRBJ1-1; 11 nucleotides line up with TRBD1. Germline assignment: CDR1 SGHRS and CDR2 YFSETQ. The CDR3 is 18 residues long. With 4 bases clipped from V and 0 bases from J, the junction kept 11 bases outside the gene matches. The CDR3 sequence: CASSMLGTGGRMNTEAFF. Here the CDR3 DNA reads TGCGCCAGCAGCATGCTAGGGACAGGGGGTAGGATGAACACTGAAGCTTTCTTT.

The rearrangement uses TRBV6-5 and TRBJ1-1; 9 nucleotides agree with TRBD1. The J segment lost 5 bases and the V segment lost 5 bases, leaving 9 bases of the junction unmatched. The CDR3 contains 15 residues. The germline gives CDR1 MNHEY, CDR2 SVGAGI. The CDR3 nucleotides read TGTGCCAGCAGTCAGAACAGGGGGCGGCGGACTGAAGCTTTCTTT. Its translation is CASSQNRGRRTEAFF.

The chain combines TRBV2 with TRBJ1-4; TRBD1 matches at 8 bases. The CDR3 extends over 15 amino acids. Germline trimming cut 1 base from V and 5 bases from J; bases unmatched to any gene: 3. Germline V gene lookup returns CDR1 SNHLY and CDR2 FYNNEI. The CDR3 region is CASSEGGQVNEKLFF. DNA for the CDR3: TGTGCCAGCAGTGAAGGGGGACAGGTGAATGAAAAACTGTTTTTT.

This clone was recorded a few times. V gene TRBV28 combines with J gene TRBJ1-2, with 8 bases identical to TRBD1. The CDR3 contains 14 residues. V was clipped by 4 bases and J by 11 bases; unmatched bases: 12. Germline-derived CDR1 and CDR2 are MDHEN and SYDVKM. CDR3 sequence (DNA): TGTGCCAGCAGTTACCTTCGGGCAGGGGGCGGTTACACCTTC. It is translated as CASSYLRAGGGYTF.

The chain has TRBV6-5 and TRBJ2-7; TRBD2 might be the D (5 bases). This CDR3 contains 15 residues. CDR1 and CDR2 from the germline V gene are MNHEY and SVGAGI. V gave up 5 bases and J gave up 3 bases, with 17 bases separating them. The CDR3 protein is CASSPRGAAHYEQYF. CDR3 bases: TGTGCCAGCAGTCCGAGAGGAGCGGCGCACTACGAGCAGTACTTC.

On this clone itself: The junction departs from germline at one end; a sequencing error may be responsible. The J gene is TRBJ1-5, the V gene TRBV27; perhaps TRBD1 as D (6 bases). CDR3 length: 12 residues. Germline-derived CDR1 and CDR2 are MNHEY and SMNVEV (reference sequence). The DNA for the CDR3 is TGCGCCGTTTGGGGGCAGGGGACGCCCCAGCATTTT. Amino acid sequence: CAVWGQGTPQHF.

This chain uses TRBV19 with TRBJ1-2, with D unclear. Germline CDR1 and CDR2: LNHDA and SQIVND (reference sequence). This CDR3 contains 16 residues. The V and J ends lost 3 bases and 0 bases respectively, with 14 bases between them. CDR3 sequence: CASSITPRRTNYGYTF. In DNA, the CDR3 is TGTGCCAGTAGTATTACCCCCAGGCGCACTAACTATGGCTACACCTTC.

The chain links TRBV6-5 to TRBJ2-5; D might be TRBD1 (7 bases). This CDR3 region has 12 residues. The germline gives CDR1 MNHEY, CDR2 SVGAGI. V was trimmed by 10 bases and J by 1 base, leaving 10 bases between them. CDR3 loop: CATGDSQETQYF. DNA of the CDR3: TGTGCCACGGGGGACAGCCAAGAGACCCAGTACTTC.

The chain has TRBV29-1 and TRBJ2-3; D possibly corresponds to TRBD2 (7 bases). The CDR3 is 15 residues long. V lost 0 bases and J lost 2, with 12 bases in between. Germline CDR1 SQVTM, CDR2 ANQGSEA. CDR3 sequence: CSVEDRGAFTDTQYF. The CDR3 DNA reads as TGCAGCGTTGAAGACCGGGGGGCGTTCACAGATACGCAGTATTTT.